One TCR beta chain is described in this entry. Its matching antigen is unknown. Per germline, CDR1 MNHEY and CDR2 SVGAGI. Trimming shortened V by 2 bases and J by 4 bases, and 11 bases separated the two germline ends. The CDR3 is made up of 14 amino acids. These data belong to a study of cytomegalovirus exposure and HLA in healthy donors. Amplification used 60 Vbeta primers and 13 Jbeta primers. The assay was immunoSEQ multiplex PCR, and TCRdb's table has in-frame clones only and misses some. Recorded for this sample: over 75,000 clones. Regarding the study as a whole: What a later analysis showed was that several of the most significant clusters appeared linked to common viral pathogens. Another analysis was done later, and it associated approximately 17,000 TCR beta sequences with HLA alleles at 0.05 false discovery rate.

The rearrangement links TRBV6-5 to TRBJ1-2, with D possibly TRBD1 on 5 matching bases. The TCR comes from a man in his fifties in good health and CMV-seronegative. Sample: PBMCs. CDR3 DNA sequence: TGTGCCAGCAGTTACAGCAGGGCCCTCTATGGCTACACCTTC. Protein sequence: CASSYSRALYGYTF.